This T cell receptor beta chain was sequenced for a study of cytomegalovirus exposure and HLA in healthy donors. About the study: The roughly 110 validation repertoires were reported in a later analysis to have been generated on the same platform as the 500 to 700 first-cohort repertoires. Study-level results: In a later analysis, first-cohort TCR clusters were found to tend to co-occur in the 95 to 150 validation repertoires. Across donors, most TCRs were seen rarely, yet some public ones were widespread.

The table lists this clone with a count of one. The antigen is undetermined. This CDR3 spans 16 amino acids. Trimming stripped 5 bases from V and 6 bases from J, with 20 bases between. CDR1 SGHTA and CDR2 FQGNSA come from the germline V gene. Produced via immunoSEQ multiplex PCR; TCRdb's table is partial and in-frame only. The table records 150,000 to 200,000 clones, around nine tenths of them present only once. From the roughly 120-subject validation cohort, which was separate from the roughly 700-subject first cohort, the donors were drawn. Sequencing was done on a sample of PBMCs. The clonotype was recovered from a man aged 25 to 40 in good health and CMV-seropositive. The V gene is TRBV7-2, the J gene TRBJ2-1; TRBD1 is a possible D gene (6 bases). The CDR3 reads CASSTGTSREGNEQFF. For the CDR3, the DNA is TGTGCCAGCAGCACCGGGACATCCCGAGAGGGCAATGAGCAGTTCTTC.